These 17 T cell receptor beta chains originate from one sample sequenced in a study of cytomegalovirus exposure and HLA in healthy donors. Method: immunoSEQ multiplex PCR; TCRdb's copy keeps in-frame clones and lacks some. The sample has roughly 280,000 clones; around 86% are singletons. The sample consisted of PBMCs. The receptor set was obtained from a woman between 18 and 30 years old in good health and CMV-seronegative.

The rearrangement links TRBV9 to TRBJ2-2, with 7 nucleotides matching TRBD1. With V trimmed by 3 bases and J by 0 bases, 2 bases remained unmatched. Germline assignment: CDR1 SGDLS and CDR2 YYNGEE. The CDR3 spans 15 residues. CDR3 coding DNA: TGTGCCAGCAGCGAAACAGGGGCGAACACCGGGGAGCTGTTTTTT. Its protein product is CASSETGANTGELFF. The variable domain in full, with the rest retrieved from reference TRBV9 and TRBJ2-2, is DSGVTQTPKHLITATGQRVTLRCSPRSGDLSVYWYQQSLDQGLQFLIQYYNGEERAKGNILERFSAQQFPDLHSELNLSSLELGDSALYFCASSETGANTGELFFGEGSRLTVL.

Comment on this clone: Other DNA variants within this sample encode the same CDR3. This rearrangement joins TRBV6-1 to TRBJ1-5; D perhaps matches TRBD1 (6 bases). CDR3 length equals 13 residues. Looked up from germline, CDR1 is MNHNS and CDR2 is SASEGT. V lost 3 bases and J 4 bases, leaving 7 bases between the germline ends. The CDR3 coding sequence is TGTGCCAGCAGTGAGAGGGGGAATCAGCCCCAGCATTTT. The encoded protein is CASSERGNQPQHF.

This rearrangement joins TRBV7-2 to TRBJ2-7, with D possibly matching TRBD2 (6 bases). In germline, CDR1 is SGHTA, CDR2 FQGNSA. Trimming shortened V by 0 bases and J by 1 base, and 19 bases separated the two germline ends. The CDR3 covers 18 residues. CDR3 coding DNA: TGTGCCAGCAGCTTAGCGGCGGGACCGCTCTTTCTTTCCTACGAGCAGTACTTC. Protein sequence: CASSLAAGPLFLSYEQYF.

The chain links TRBV9 to TRBJ2-1; D is ambiguous. Germline V lookup: CDR1 SGDLS, CDR2 YYNGEE. Trimming cost V 0 bases and J 7 bases, with 2 bases left between them. This CDR3 is built from 11 residues. The CDR3: CASSVANEQFF. The CDR3, as DNA: TGTGCCAGCAGCGTAGCTAATGAGCAGTTCTTC.

V gene TRBV6-5 combines with J gene TRBJ2-7; the D gene is possibly TRBD2 (6 bases). V lost 6 bases, J lost 4 bases, and 22 bases lay in between. Germline lookup yields CDR1 MNHEY and CDR2 SVGAGI. This CDR3 spans 16 amino acids. DNA of the CDR3: TGTGCCAGCAGATACCCGCCCGGGACTTCGAAATACGAGCAGTACTTC. The encoded protein is CASRYPPGTSKYEQYF.

This chain connects TRBV5-6 to TRBJ2-1; 7 nucleotides align to TRBD2. Per the germline V gene, CDR1 is SGHDT and CDR2 is YYEEEE. The CDR3 has 15 residues. Trimming at V came to 0 bases and at J to 8 bases, leaving 8 bases not matched to a gene. The CDR3 coding sequence is TGTGCCAGCAGCTTGGGCGGGAGATCCATCCATGAGCAGTTCTTC. Translated: CASSLGGRSIHEQFF.

The chain combines TRBV5-5 with TRBJ2-6; D may be TRBD1 (6 bases). This CDR3 has 19 amino acids. With 0 bases removed from V and 2 bases from J, the gap between germline ends came to 18 bases. Germline V gene data show CDR1 as SGHKS and CDR2 as YYEKEE (reference sequence). The CDR3: CASSLAGFRGSPGANVLTF. CDR3 coding DNA: TGTGCCAGCAGCTTGGCGGGTTTCAGGGGCTCACCTGGGGCCAACGTCCTGACTTTC.

This clone was counted only a few times. This rearrangement joins TRBV18 to TRBJ2-5, with 9 bases lining up with TRBD1. J was trimmed by 2 bases and V by 7 bases; bases with no gene match: 8. The V gene's germline CDR1 is KGHSH and CDR2 LQKENI. The length of the CDR3 is 15 residues. The CDR3 DNA sequence: TGTGCCAGCTTCGGACAGGGGAGAGGACAAGAGACCCAGTACTTC. It specifies CASFGQGRGQETQYF.

J is TRBJ1-1 and V is TRBV7-8, with a possible D match to TRBD1 (5 bases). CDR1 and CDR2 (germline): SGHVS, FQNEAQ. This CDR3 comprises 13 residues. V was clipped by 10 bases and J by 1 base, with 13 bases between them. The CDR3 nucleotides read TGTGCCACGGGGGATTTCAGGAACACTGAAGCTTTCTTT. As protein: CATGDFRNTEAFF.

The J gene is TRBJ2-3, the V gene TRBV6-4; the match to TRBD1 covers 9 bases. This CDR3 has 15 amino acids. Germline CDR1 and CDR2: MRHNA and SNTAGT. V gave up 3 bases and J gave up 7 bases; unmatched junction bases: 8. In nucleotides, the CDR3 is TGTGCCAGCAGTGATACCGGGACAGGGCACAATACGCAGTATTTT. The encoded protein is CASSDTGTGHNTQYF.

The gene calls are TRBV2 and TRBJ1-2, with 8 nucleotides matching TRBD1. Germline lookup yields CDR1 SNHLY and CDR2 FYNNEI. This CDR3 comprises 14 residues. Unmatched junction bases numbered 8, after V lost 3 bases and J lost 8 bases. CDR3 DNA sequence: TGTGCCAGCAGTGACCCTCGGACAGGGCACGGCTACACCTTC. This encodes CASSDPRTGHGYTF.

The genes are TRBV7-7 and TRBJ1-2; 8 bases agree with TRBD1. The CDR3 runs to 16 residues. Unmatched junction bases numbered 16, after V lost 5 bases and J lost 8 bases. CDR1 and CDR2 from the germline V gene are SSHAT and FNYEAQ (reference sequence). The CDR3 loop reads CASSPDRVFLSGGYTF. The CDR3, as DNA: TGTGCCAGCAGCCCGGACAGGGTCTTCTTATCGGGGGGCTACACCTTC. The full variable domain, completed using reference TRBV7-7 and TRBJ1-2, is GAGVSQSPRYKVTKRGQDVTLRCDPISSHATLYWYQQALGQGPEFLTYFNYEAQPDKSGLPSDRFSAERPEGSISTLTIQRTEQRDSAMYRCASSPDRVFLSGGYTFGSGTRLTVV.

This chain uses TRBV11-2 with TRBJ1-4; the match to TRBD1 covers 9 bases. V trimming: 5 bases; J trimming: 8 bases; junction bases outside the gene matches: 6. Germline CDR1 and CDR2: SGHAT and FQNNGV. This CDR3 comprises 14 residues. DNA for the CDR3: TGTGCCAGCAGCCCCGGGACAGGGACAGAAAAACTGTTTTTT. Translated: CASSPGTGTEKLFF.

The chain has TRBV6-1 and TRBJ1-1, with 9 bases identical to TRBD1. The CDR3 consists of 16 residues. V dropped 2 bases and J dropped 6; count of bases not matched to a gene: 10. Germline V lookup: CDR1 MNHNS, CDR2 SASEGT. The DNA for the CDR3 is TGTGCCAGCAGTGAACCCGGGACAGGGAGTTGGGCTGAAGCTTTCTTT. Translated: CASSEPGTGSWAEAFF.

This clone turned up a few times. The chain recombines TRBV12-5 with TRBJ1-2, with a tentative D call TRBD1 (6 bases). Trimming took off 0 bases at V and 2 bases at J, with 16 bases between the two ends. Germline V lookup: CDR1 LGHNT, CDR2 FRNRAP. The CDR3 is 17 amino acids. The CDR3 sequence is CASGLVQVRGPNYGYTF. The CDR3, as DNA: TGTGCTAGTGGTTTGGTACAAGTCAGGGGCCCGAACTATGGCTACACCTTC.

This sequence joins TRBV16 and TRBJ2-7; D is unresolved. The CDR3 sequence is 14 residues long. Per germline, CDR1 KGHSY and CDR2 FQNENV. Trimming removed 0 bases at V and 3 bases at J, with 9 bases between. CDR3 residues: CASSQSAVIYEQYF. The CDR3, as DNA: TGTGCCAGCAGCCAATCGGCAGTAATCTACGAGCAGTACTTC.

V is TRBV30 and J is TRBJ1-1, with 7 bases aligning to TRBD1. The V gene's germline CDR1 is GTSNPN and CDR2 SVGIG (reference sequence). Trimming at V came to 1 base and at J to 1 base, leaving 3 bases not matched to a gene. CDR3 length equals 14 residues. CDR3 DNA sequence: TGTGCCTGGAGTGACGGGACAGCGAACACTGAAGCTTTCTTT. This encodes CAWSDGTANTEAFF.